A single sample gave rise to the 26 T cell receptor beta chains below, sequenced in a study of identical twins (dated by TCRdb to the mid-2010s). Libraries came from 5' RACE. Data came from an Illumina HiSeq 2000. The public reads were reprocessed in TCRdb via fastp at Q25 and MiXCR, keeping in-frame beta chains. Identical CDR3 protein sequences are pooled into one entry, listed with their most common genes and DNA. This sample is represented by roughly 570,000 distinct CDR3 sequences; 9.5% to 10% of them were singletons. 3% of the sample lies in the top ten. Separately, the same data were catalogued under a study of yellow fever vaccine responses in identical twins.

Sequenced input: PBMCs. These receptors were obtained from a woman between 18 and 29 years old in good health.

To note about this clonotype: One junction end disagrees with the germline gene, perhaps due to a read error. The chain employs TRBV2 and TRBJ2-3, with TRBD2 matching 12 bases. Germline CDR1 reads SNHLY; CDR2 reads FYNNEI. The CDR3 runs 19 residues. Here the CDR3 reads CARSGTSGGPRPSTDTQYF. The CDR3 coding sequence is TGTGCCCGCAGTGGTACTAGCGGGGGGCCACGACCTAGCACAGATACGCAGTATTTT.

The chain links TRBV7-9 to TRBJ2-1; 10 bases align to TRBD2. Looked up from germline, CDR1 is SEHNR and CDR2 is FQNEAQ (reference sequence). This CDR3 contains 13 residues. V lost 8 bases, J lost 6 bases, and 4 bases stayed unmatched. The CDR3 nucleotides read TGTGCCAGCTCGGCTAGCGGGAGCAATGAGCAGTTCTTC. Protein: CASSASGSNEQFF.

The chain employs TRBV28 and TRBJ2-3, with 11 bases fitting TRBD2. J was trimmed by 2 bases and V by 5 bases; bases with no gene match: 6. The CDR3 contains 16 residues. Germline V CDR1 and CDR2: MDHEN, SYDVKM. The chain's CDR3 is CASSTSGRWDTDTQYF. The CDR3 bases are TGTGCCAGCAGTACTAGCGGGAGATGGGACACAGATACGCAGTATTTT.

V and J are TRBV4-3 and TRBJ2-3; no clear D gene. Germline CDR1 is LGHNA and CDR2 is YSLEER. This CDR3 comprises 16 residues. The germline V and J ends were trimmed by 1 base and 5 bases, with 16 bases remaining between them. CDR3 DNA sequence: TGCGCCAGCAGCCAAGTTAGGACCCTGTTTATAGATACGCAGTATTTT. As protein: CASSQVRTLFIDTQYF.

The sample holds many counts of this clonotype. The chain has TRBV7-9 and TRBJ2-6; no clear D. Germline V gives CDR1 SEHNR, CDR2 FQNEAQ (reference sequence). This CDR3 spans 16 amino acids. V lost 4 bases, J lost 0 bases, and 10 bases lay in between. CDR3 sequence (DNA): TGTGCCAGCAGCTCTGGACGGTTCTCTGGGGCCAACGTCCTGACTTTC. It specifies CASSSGRFSGANVLTF.

This clonotype was counted a few times. The chain is built from TRBV4-2 and TRBJ2-1; TRBD2 matches 9 bases. The CDR3 runs 15 residues. Trimming removed 1 base from V and 8 bases from J; junction bases left unmatched: 6. Per germline, CDR1 LGHNA and CDR2 YNFKEQ. This CDR3 is CASSQVGSGSDEQFF. CDR3 bases: TGTGCCAGCAGCCAAGTTGGTAGCGGGAGCGATGAGCAGTTCTTC.

This clonotype was found a few times. The V call is TRBV14, the J call TRBJ2-7; possible D gene TRBD2, 7 bases. V was shortened by 1 base and J by 5 bases, with 18 bases between the two germline ends. The CDR3 runs to 16 residues. Germline CDR1 reads SGHDN; CDR2 reads FVKESK. The DNA of the CDR3 is TGTGCCAGCAGCCAAGTATATAAAGCGGGACACGACGAGCAGTACTTC. Translated, it gives CASSQVYKAGHDEQYF.

This clonotype has a count of ten or more. V gene TRBV12-3 or TRBV12-4 combines with J gene TRBJ2-1, with D perhaps given as TRBD1 or TRBD2 (5 bases each). The germline V and J ends were trimmed by 3 bases and 4 bases, with 10 bases remaining between them. The CDR3 is 14 residues long. The CDR3, as DNA: TGTGCCAGCAGTTTGGGGGACCGTTACAATGAGCAGTTCTTC. Its protein product is CASSLGDRYNEQFF.

A few counts support this clonotype. The genes are TRBV12-3 or TRBV12-4 and TRBJ2-2; D is perhaps TRBD2 (5 bases). The V end was cut by 2 bases, the J end by 5 bases, with 12 bases between. The CDR3 runs to 15 residues. CDR3 DNA sequence: TGTGCCAGCAGTTTACTAGTCGGGGTAACCGGGGAGCTGTTTTTT. Residues: CASSLLVGVTGELFF.

J is TRBJ2-1 and V is TRBV10-2; the match to TRBD2 covers 10 bases. Trimming took 0 bases from V and 2 from J; bases not matched to a gene: 16. This CDR3 spans 21 amino acids. In germline, CDR1 is WSHSY, CDR2 SAAADI. The CDR3 here is CASSESSKGLAGVGAYNEQFF. Here the CDR3 DNA reads TGCGCCAGCAGTGAGTCGAGTAAAGGGCTAGCGGGAGTGGGTGCCTACAATGAGCAGTTCTTC.

This clonotype was picked up many times. The gene calls are TRBV7-9 and TRBJ2-5; weak D call: TRBD1 (6 bases). V lost 1 base to trimming and J lost 2 bases, with 11 bases between them. CDR1 SEHNR and CDR2 FQNEAQ come from the germline V gene (reference sequence). This CDR3 region has 15 residues. The CDR3 loop is CASSLGRQGQETQYF. CDR3 in DNA: TGTGCCAGCAGCTTAGGTCGGCAGGGGCAAGAGACCCAGTACTTC. The whole variable domain, filled in from reference TRBV7-9 and TRBJ2-5, reads DTGVSQNPRHKITKRGQNVTFRCDPISEHNRLYWYRQTLGQGPEFLTYFQNEAQLEKSRLLSDRFSAERPKGSFSTLEIQRTEQGDSAMYLCASSLGRQGQETQYFGPGTRLLVL.

Concerning this clonotype: At one end the junction does not follow the germline gene, possibly because of a read error. The CDR3 region is CASTQELTPGGQETQYF. CDR3 bases: TGTGCCAGCACCCAAGAATTGACTCCCGGAGGCCAAGAGACCCAGTACTTC. This chain links TRBV3-1 with TRBJ2-5; D is possibly TRBD2 (5 bases). Germline-derived CDR1 and CDR2 are LGHDT and YNNKEL (reference sequence). The CDR3 loop spans 17 amino acids.

This chain links TRBV10-3 with TRBJ2-2, with TRBD1 matching over 7 bases. Germline loops: CDR1 ENHRY, CDR2 SYGVKD. The junction had 2 bases not matched to a gene; V was cut back by 3 bases and J by 4 bases. The CDR3 contains 14 residues. The CDR3 sequence: CAISDWDSTGELFF. In DNA, the CDR3 is TGTGCCATCAGTGACTGGGACAGCACCGGGGAGCTGTTTTTT.

The V and J genes are TRBV4-3 and TRBJ2-7, with 8 bases identical to TRBD1. V lost 1 base and J lost 4; bases outside the gene matches: 9. Germline V gene data show CDR1 as LGHNA and CDR2 as YSLEER. This CDR3 is built from 16 residues. The CDR3 DNA reads as TGCGCCAGCAGCCAAGTCCTTGGACAGGGAGAATACGAGCAGTACTTC. Translation: CASSQVLGQGEYEQYF.

The sample holds many counts of this clonotype. DNA of the CDR3: TGTGCCAGCTTGGGGGCAGATACGCAGTATTTT. The encoded protein is CASLGADTQYF. This rearrangement joins TRBV28 to TRBJ2-3, with D possibly being TRBD1 or TRBD2 (5 bases each). V was shortened by 8 bases and J by 4 bases, with 7 bases between the two germline ends. The CDR3 sequence is 11 residues long. Germline V gene data show CDR1 as MDHEN and CDR2 as SYDVKM.

The chain employs TRBV6-2 or TRBV6-3 and TRBJ1-4; D perhaps matches TRBD1 (6 bases). V was cut by 6 bases and J by 7 bases, with 15 bases left in between. The CDR3 runs to 14 residues. From germline, CDR1 is MNHEY and CDR2 SVGEGT. CDR3: CASRMTGGSEKLFF. CDR3 sequence (DNA): TGTGCCAGCAGGATGACAGGAGGGAGTGAAAAACTGTTTTTT.

V gene TRBV11-2 combines with J gene TRBJ2-1; either TRBD1 or TRBD2 may supply D (6 bases each). V was shortened by 4 bases and J by 4 bases, with 29 bases between the two germline ends. Germline V CDR1 and CDR2: SGHAT, FQNNGV. This CDR3 is built from 20 residues. Here the CDR3 reads CASSSRRRHAGGLPYNEQFF. As DNA, the CDR3 is TGTGCCAGCAGCTCCCGACGGAGGCACGCTGGGGGGCTTCCATACAATGAGCAGTTCTTC.

This clonotype was observed at least ten times. The genes are TRBV20-1 and TRBJ2-1; 9 bases line up with TRBD2. This CDR3 is 16 amino acids long. The J segment lost 3 bases and the V segment lost 3 bases, leaving 9 bases of the junction unmatched. Looked up from germline, CDR1 is DFQATT and CDR2 is SNEGSKA (reference sequence). The CDR3 here is CSASGVAGDLYNEQFF. The CDR3 DNA is TGCAGTGCTAGTGGGGTAGCGGGGGACCTCTACAATGAGCAGTTCTTC.

This clonotype was counted a few times. V usage is TRBV6-2 or TRBV6-3 and J usage is TRBJ2-1; 9 bases agree with TRBD2. The CDR3 totals 14 residues. V trimming: 4 bases; J trimming: 8 bases; junction bases outside the gene matches: 6. Germline CDR1 MNHEY, CDR2 SVGEGT. The CDR3: CASSFSGSIDEQFF. In DNA, the CDR3 is TGTGCCAGCAGTTTTAGCGGGAGTATCGATGAGCAGTTCTTC.

This clonotype was seen repeatedly, ten times or more. The rearrangement uses TRBV7-9 and TRBJ1-5, with TRBD1 matching over 9 bases. Germline CDR1 SEHNR, CDR2 FQNEAQ (reference sequence). Unmatched junction bases numbered 2, after V lost 4 bases and J lost 4 bases. The CDR3 has 14 amino acids. The CDR3 DNA is TGTGCCAGCAGCTCCGGACAGGGGAATCAGCCCCAGCATTTT. Amino acids: CASSSGQGNQPQHF.

This CDR3 is CASSALTGGVGYTF. CDR3 DNA: TGTGCCAGCAGCGCCCTAACAGGGGGTGTCGGCTACACCTTC. The chain combines TRBV12-3 or TRBV12-4 with TRBJ1-2; 8 bases agree with TRBD1. Germline trimming cut 6 bases from V and 8 bases from J; bases unmatched to any gene: 11. This CDR3 contains 14 residues.

J is TRBJ1-6 and V is TRBV12-3 or TRBV12-4; maybe TRBD1 (5 bases). V was clipped by 5 bases and J by 6 bases, with 11 bases between them. This CDR3 spans 14 amino acids. The CDR3 DNA sequence: TGTGCCAGCAGTCTACAGGAAATTAATTCACCCCTCCACTTT. Translation gives CASSLQEINSPLHF.

This clonotype was observed at least ten times. V usage is TRBV28 and J usage is TRBJ2-4, with 7 bases matching TRBD1. The CDR3 runs to 16 residues. From germline, CDR1 is MDHEN and CDR2 SYDVKM. The V and J ends lost 6 bases and 4 bases, in that order; junction bases with no gene match: 12. The DNA for the CDR3 is TGTGCCAGCAGACCGGACAACAGGGGCTCGAAAAACATTCAGTACTTC. Its translation is CASRPDNRGSKNIQYF.

The chain couples TRBV11-1 to TRBJ2-7, with 8 bases matching TRBD1. Trimming cost V 1 base and J 1 base; bases outside gene matches: 12. Germline values: CDR1 SGHAT, CDR2 FQDESV (reference sequence). The CDR3 totals 18 residues. This CDR3 is CASSLVNSWQGASYEQYF. The CDR3 nucleotides read TGTGCCAGCAGCTTAGTAAACTCTTGGCAGGGGGCATCCTACGAGCAGTACTTC.

This chain uses TRBV28 with TRBJ1-4; 7 nucleotides agree with TRBD1. The CDR3 is 15 residues long. Germline values: CDR1 MDHEN, CDR2 SYDVKM. V shed 5 bases and J 4 bases; nucleotides not matched to a gene: 7. CDR3 sequence reads: CASSPRTGRNEKLFF. CDR3 sequence (DNA): TGTGCCAGCAGTCCCAGGACAGGCCGTAATGAAAAACTGTTTTTT.

This clonotype has a count of ten or more. This rearrangement joins TRBV11-2 to TRBJ2-4, with 7 nucleotides matching TRBD1. With V trimmed by 5 bases and J by 7 bases, 2 bases remained unmatched. Germline V gene sequence: CDR1 SGHAT, CDR2 FQNNGV. CDR3 length equals 12 residues. The CDR3 DNA reads TGTGCCAGCAGCGTACAGGGGAACATTCAGTACTTC. Amino acid sequence: CASSVQGNIQYF.